The rows below give T cell receptor beta chains drawn from one sample of a study of cytomegalovirus exposure and HLA in healthy donors. TCRdb's table, derived via immunoSEQ multiplex PCR, lists solely in-frame clones and lacks some. The data hold 70,000 or so clones, with less than 95% observed a single time. The sequenced sample consisted of PBMCs. The source of these receptors is a woman younger than 30 in good health and CMV-seronegative. Each CDR3 is given with its conserved first and last residue. Fields, in order: V gene, J gene, D gene, clone size, CDR3 DNA, CDR3 protein. A D gene is named only where the DNA matches it firmly. The size field is filled for only some rows; it gives once, few, many or a size class.

v_gene: TRBV5-1; j_gene: TRBJ2-2; d_gene: TRBD2; abundance: .; CDR3nt: TGCGCCAGCAGCTTGAATCGGGGGGGCAACACCGGGGAGCTGTTTTTT; CDR3aa: CASSLNRGGNTGELFF
v_gene: TRBV6-1; j_gene: TRBJ2-1; d_gene: TRBD2; abundance: .; CDR3nt: TGTGCCAGCAGTGTGGGCGGGAGCGGATATGAGCAGTTCTTC; CDR3aa: CASSVGGSGYEQFF
v_gene: TRBV11-2; j_gene: TRBJ2-7; d_gene: TRBD1; abundance: .; CDR3nt: TGTGCCAGCAGCTTAGGGACAGGGGAATACGAGCAGTACTTC; CDR3aa: CASSLGTGEYEQYF
v_gene: TRBV13; j_gene: TRBJ1-2; d_gene: .; abundance: few; CDR3nt: TGTGCCAGCAGCTTATCGGGTCCGACGCCCAAGAACTATGGCTACACCTTC; CDR3aa: CASSLSGPTPKNYGYTF
v_gene: TRBV19; j_gene: TRBJ1-4; d_gene: .; abundance: .; CDR3nt: TGTGCCAGTAGTATCCGGACTGACGCTATCGAAAAACTGTTTTTT; CDR3aa: CASSIRTDAIEKLFF
v_gene: TRBV9; j_gene: TRBJ2-2; d_gene: TRBD2; abundance: .; CDR3nt: TGTGCCAGCAGCGTAGAATTAAGGACTAGCGAGAACACCGGGGAGCTGTTTTTT; CDR3aa: CASSVELRTSENTGELFF
v_gene: TRBV6-1; j_gene: TRBJ2-7; d_gene: TRBD1; abundance: few; CDR3nt: TGTGCCAGCCTACAGGGGGCTAGCGACGAGCAGTACTTC; CDR3aa: CASLQGASDEQYF
v_gene: TRBV28; j_gene: TRBJ1-1; d_gene: .; abundance: .; CDR3nt: TGTGCCAGCAGACTAAGTCGGAGGGACACTGAAGCTTTCTTT; CDR3aa: CASRLSRRDTEAFF
v_gene: TRBV4-2; j_gene: TRBJ1-6; d_gene: .; abundance: once; CDR3nt: TGTGCCAGCAGCCGCCTGAACGGGGGGAATTCACCCCTCCACTTT; CDR3aa: CASSRLNGGNSPLHF
v_gene: TRBV5-1; j_gene: TRBJ2-2; d_gene: .; abundance: once; CDR3nt: TGCGCCAGCGAGAGGACAGAGGCGAACACCGGGGAGCTGTTTTTT; CDR3aa: CASERTEANTGELFF
v_gene: TRBV14; j_gene: TRBJ2-1; d_gene: .; abundance: .; CDR3nt: TGTGCCAGCAGCCAAGAGGGGCTCCCGGAGCAGTTCTTC; CDR3aa: CASSQEGLPEQFF
v_gene: TRBV6-1; j_gene: TRBJ2-7; d_gene: TRBD1; abundance: .; CDR3nt: TGTGCCAGCAGTCCCTGGACAGGAGGCGAGCAGTACTTC; CDR3aa: CASSPWTGGEQYF
v_gene: TRBV7-7; j_gene: TRBJ2-3; d_gene: TRBD2; abundance: .; CDR3nt: TGTGCCAGCAGCCCTCATCTAGCGGGGACCCGCACAGATACGCAGTATTTT; CDR3aa: CASSPHLAGTRTDTQYF
v_gene: TRBV27; j_gene: TRBJ2-5; d_gene: .; abundance: .; CDR3nt: TGTGCCAGCAGTTTAGCGGGAAGGGAGACCCAGTACTTC; CDR3aa: CASSLAGRETQYF